The clone carrying this T cell receptor (beta chain) was detected ten times or more. One end of the junction is discordant with germline, which a read error may explain. This record belongs to a study of early T cells in non-severe SARS-CoV-2 infection. Germline CDR1 MNHNS, CDR2 SASEGT. The length of the CDR3 is 14 residues. Unique molecular identifier tags were affixed to discrete cDNA molecules. From the 5' RACE reads, TCRdb called clonotypes with MiXCR, one entry per CDR3 protein. This table has about 19,000 distinct CDR3 sequences, 4% to 5.5% appearing once. The sequence derives from an adult who was a healthcare worker with PCR-confirmed SARS-CoV-2 infection or an uninfected control (not recorded which). The V call is TRBV6-1, the J call TRBJ1-1; D perhaps matches TRBD1 (6 bases). The sample was whole blood. CDR3 in amino acids: CASREAGVATEAFF. CDR3 bases: TGTGCCAGCAGGGAAGCAGGGGTGGCCACTGAAGCTTTCTTT.